Listed below are T cell receptor beta chains from one sample, sequenced in a study of blood T cell repertoires in COVID-19. Clones were sequenced by immunoSEQ multiplex PCR, and TCRdb holds only the in-frame ones, with some missing. The profile shows 220,000 or so clones, approximately 80% of them singletons. The sequencing sample was made of peripheral blood. The receptors here all came from a woman aged 60-75 years who had recovered from COVID-19. The CDR3 runs from the conserved cysteine through the conserved F or W. Clone size is shown for a subset of rows, as once, few, many or a class of expanded clone.

size: -; V: TRBV6-1; CDR3: CASSEWGLAGRKETQYF
size: -; V: TRBV5-6; CDR3: CASRYQGPYGYTF
size: few; V: TRBV19; CDR3: CASSTSGASSYEQYF
size: -; V: TRBV7-3; CDR3: CASSPQGNEQFF
size: -; V: TRBV7-2; CDR3: CASSVRGPFYEQYF
size: -; V: TRBV7-9; CDR3: CASSFPSTDTQYF
size: -; V: TRBV19; CDR3: CASSPTRASPTEAFF
size: -; V: TRBV5-6; CDR3: CASSPRTIMNTEAFF
size: -; V: TRBV5-4; CDR3: CASSLAGGQNIQYF
size: -; V: TRBV7-3; CDR3: CASSALQGTEAFF
size: -; V: TRBV30; CDR3: CAWSEQGGQTQYF
size: many; V: TRBV4-2; CDR3: CASSNPDRAYLGLFF
size: -; V: TRBV12-3/TRBV12-4; CDR3: CASRQGNEQFF
size: -; V: TRBV18; CDR3: CASSPPLQGNYNEQFF
size: few; V: TRBV7-9; CDR3: CASSLALASYNEQFF
size: -; V: TRBV5-1; CDR3: CASSWNRGSEAFF
size: -; V: TRBV11-3; CDR3: CASSLSGGNTDTQYF
size: -; V: TRBV2; CDR3: CASRARVRGAFF
size: -; V: TRBV7-3; CDR3: CASSFASGGAADTQYF
size: once; V: TRBV7-7; CDR3: CASSLGQGRFQPQHF
size: few; V: TRBV6-5; CDR3: CASRDRGLVTEAFF
size: -; V: TRBV5-1; CDR3: CASSWTSGGLGETQYF
size: -; V: TRBV6-6; CDR3: CASSLFISASGKPLHF
size: -; V: TRBV7-8; CDR3: CASSLGLAGGYNEQFF
size: -; V: TRBV7-8; CDR3: CASSQTGTLYQPQHF
size: -; V: TRBV19; CDR3: CASSIPGQGGYGYTF
size: -; V: TRBV3-1/TRBV3-2; CDR3: CASSQPDSQETQYF
size: -; V: TRBV25-1; CDR3: CASSELTGRETQYF
size: -; V: TRBV19; CDR3: CASSMVSGGRWAGANVLTF
size: -; V: TRBV14; CDR3: CASSQDLGDRGLYGYTF
size: -; V: TRBV20-1; CDR3: CSAGHRGEQYF
size: -; V: TRBV7-9; CDR3: CASSSISYEQYF
size: -; V: TRBV21-1; CDR3: CASSKRDRRDYNEQFF
size: once; V: TRBV4-2; CDR3: CASSQGTAGAGGYTF
size: once; V: TRBV27; CDR3: CASKNQGEQYF
size: -; V: TRBV6-5; CDR3: CASSYSARYEQYF
size: -; V: TRBV4-3; CDR3: CASSRVRTGLSPGNTIYF
size: -; V: TRBV6-6; CDR3: CASREGNYEQYF
size: -; V: TRBV5-4; CDR3: CASGTSGGINTGELFF
size: -; V: TRBV11-2; CDR3: CASSLVGLGSLNTEAFF
size: -; V: TRBV18; CDR3: CASSPSPRLAGEETQYF
size: few; V: TRBV30; CDR3: CAWTAGTGETDTQYF
size: -; V: TRBV6-1; CDR3: CASSERTGQYSNQPQHF